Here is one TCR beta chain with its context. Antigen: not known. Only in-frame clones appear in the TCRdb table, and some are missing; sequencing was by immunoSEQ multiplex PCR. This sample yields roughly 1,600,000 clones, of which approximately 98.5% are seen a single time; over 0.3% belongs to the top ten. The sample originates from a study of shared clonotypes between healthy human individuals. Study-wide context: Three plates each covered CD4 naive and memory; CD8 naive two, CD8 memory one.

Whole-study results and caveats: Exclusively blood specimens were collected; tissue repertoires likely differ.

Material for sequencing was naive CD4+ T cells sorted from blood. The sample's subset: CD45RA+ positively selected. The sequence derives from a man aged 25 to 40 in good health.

CDR3 amino acids: CASSLSYYGYTF. DNA of the CDR3: TGTGCCAGCAGTTTATCTTACTATGGCTACACCTTC. The chain employs TRBV28 and TRBJ1-2; no reliable D call. This CDR3 contains 12 residues. Trimming cost V 1 base and J 3 bases, with 3 bases left between them. Germline assignment: CDR1 MDHEN and CDR2 SYDVKM.